Below, 27 T cell receptor beta chains from the same sample are listed, as sequenced in a study of shared clonotypes between healthy human individuals. TCRdb's copy holds only in-frame clones and misses some; the assay was immunoSEQ multiplex PCR. The data show millions of clones, 90% to 95% seen once. Sequences were obtained from naive CD4+ T cells sorted from blood. Specified subset: CD45RA+ positively selected. The receptor source for this set is a man between 18 and 29 years old in good health.

The V and J genes are TRBV5-4 and TRBJ2-3, with D tentatively TRBD1 (6 bases). Germline V lookup: CDR1 SGHNT, CDR2 YYREEE (reference sequence). The CDR3 has 16 amino acids. The ends were cut back, 0 bases at V and 4 bases at J, with 15 bases in the middle. The CDR3 is CASSLELTGGSDTQYF. CDR3 coding DNA: TGTGCCAGCAGCTTGGAATTGACAGGAGGCTCAGATACGCAGTATTTT.

This clone was seen a handful of times. The same CDR3 arises from other DNA sequences in this sample as well. The rearrangement joins TRBV29-1 to TRBJ2-7, with a possible D match to TRBD2 (5 bases). This CDR3 is built from 12 residues. The V gene's germline CDR1 is SQVTM and CDR2 ANQGSEA. V lost 2 bases and J lost 0, with 5 bases in between. CDR3 DNA: TGCAGCGTTGAACGGGACTCCTACGAGCAGTACTTC. Translated, it gives CSVERDSYEQYF.

This chain uses TRBV2 with TRBJ1-1; D unclear. The V end was cut by 6 bases, the J end by 3 bases, with 8 bases between. In germline, CDR1 is SNHLY, CDR2 FYNNEI. This CDR3 comprises 12 residues. The CDR3 DNA is TGTGCCAGCAGCGACGAGTACACTGAAGCTTTCTTT. It translates to CASSDEYTEAFF. The full variable domain, its missing parts supplied by reference TRBV2 and TRBJ1-1, is EPEVTQTPSHQVTQMGQEVILRCVPISNHLYFYWYRQILGQKVEFLVSFYNNEISEKSEIFDDQFSVERPDGSNFTLKIRSTKLEDSAMYFCASSDEYTEAFFGQGTRLTVV.

This clone was observed a single time. The CDR3 sequence: CASSDQISNQPQHF. In nucleotides, the CDR3 is TGCGCCAGCAGTGACCAGATTAGCAATCAGCCCCAGCATTTT. The chain joins TRBV10-2 to TRBJ1-5; D unresolved. V shed 3 bases and J shed 0 bases, with 6 bases lying between them. Germline lookup yields CDR1 WSHSY and CDR2 SAAADI. This CDR3 region has 14 residues.

This chain joins TRBV30 and TRBJ1-4; D perhaps matches TRBD1 (6 bases). V dropped 5 bases and J dropped 7 bases, with 14 bases sitting between them. Germline loops: CDR1 GTSNPN, CDR2 SVGIG (reference sequence). The CDR3 length is 13 residues. The CDR3 bases are TGTGCCTGGGCACAGGGTTGGGGTGAAAAACTGTTTTTT. This codes for CAWAQGWGEKLFF.

The chain has TRBV6-1 and TRBJ1-5; 7 positions agree with TRBD1. J was trimmed by 3 bases and V by 1 base; bases with no gene match: 9. This CDR3 contains 17 residues. CDR1 and CDR2 (germline): MNHNS, SASEGT. The CDR3 coding sequence is TGTGCCAGCAGTGAAGGGGGGCAGGGGGTATACAATCAGCCCCAGCATTTT. Its translation is CASSEGGQGVYNQPQHF.

The rearrangement joins TRBV7-2 to TRBJ2-7, with 7 bases that match TRBD1. The CDR3 consists of 14 residues. CDR1 and CDR2 from the germline V gene are SGHTA and FQGNSA. V trimming: 5 bases; J trimming: 3 bases; junction bases outside the gene matches: 7. This chain's CDR3 is CASSAPGQIYEQYF. In nucleotides, the CDR3 is TGTGCCAGCAGCGCGCCGGGACAGATCTACGAGCAGTACTTC.

Regarding this clone: Other DNA sequences in the same sample also yield this CDR3. V usage is TRBV4-1 and J usage is TRBJ2-7; 9 bases line up with TRBD1. Looked up from germline, CDR1 is MGHRA and CDR2 is YSYEKL. There are 13 residues in the CDR3. The V and J ends lost 4 bases and 4 bases, in that order; junction bases with no gene match: 2. CDR3 in amino acids: CASSRDRAYEQYF. The CDR3 coding sequence is TGCGCCAGCAGCCGGGACAGGGCATACGAGCAGTACTTC.

This chain connects TRBV15 to TRBJ2-7, with 7 nucleotides matching TRBD1. V lost 0 bases, J lost 4 bases, and 3 bases stayed unmatched. Germline loops: CDR1 LNHNV, CDR2 YYDKDF (reference sequence). The CDR3 totals 14 residues. This chain's CDR3 is CATSREVGQYEQYF. Written as DNA, the CDR3 is TGTGCCACCAGCAGAGAGGTGGGACAGTACGAGCAGTACTTC.

This clone was detected only once. This chain joins TRBV5-1 and TRBJ2-6, with a possible D match to TRBD1 (6 bases). The V gene's germline CDR1 is SGHRS and CDR2 YFSETQ. The CDR3 has 17 residues. V was trimmed by 2 bases and J by 0 bases, leaving 12 bases between them. The CDR3 here is CASSFGGTNSGANVLTF. Written as DNA, the CDR3 is TGCGCCAGCAGCTTTGGGGGCACCAACTCTGGGGCCAACGTCCTGACTTTC.

The chain couples TRBV5-4 to TRBJ2-1; no firm D call. Deletions cut 4 bases from V and 9 bases from J, with 17 bases between. CDR1 SGHNT and CDR2 YYREEE come from the germline V gene (reference sequence). CDR3 size: 14 residues. CDR3 DNA: TGTGCCAGCAGCCAAGACTTACTGGGTAGTGAGCAGTTCTTC. It yields the protein CASSQDLLGSEQFF.

Worth noting for this clone: The identical CDR3 is also encoded by other nucleotide sequences in the sample. The gene calls are TRBV7-2 and TRBJ2-7; D is undetermined. The germline V and J ends were trimmed by 5 bases and 6 bases, with 8 bases remaining between them. CDR1 SGHTA and CDR2 FQGNSA come from the germline V gene. The CDR3 is 11 residues long. DNA for the CDR3: TGTGCCAGCAGCCTAAGTGTCGAGCAGTACTTC. It specifies CASSLSVEQYF. Combining the CDR3 with reference TRBV7-2 and TRBJ2-7 gives the whole variable domain GAGVSQSPSNKVTEKGKDVELRCDPISGHTALYWYRQSLGQGLEFLIYFQGNSAPDKSGLPSDRFSAERTGGSVSTLTIQRTQQEDSAVYLCASSLSVEQYFGPGTRLTVT.

This sequence joins TRBV20-1 and TRBJ2-3; D is unclear. Trimming cost V 4 bases and J 3 bases, with 5 bases left between them. CDR1 and CDR2 (germline): DFQATT, SNEGSKA (reference sequence). The CDR3 extends over 11 amino acids. DNA of the CDR3: TGCAGTGCTAAGTGGACAGATACGCAGTATTTT. Encoded protein: CSAKWTDTQYF.

This chain joins TRBV7-2 and TRBJ1-2; D is undetermined. Trimming removed 1 base at V and 7 bases at J, with 7 bases between. Germline CDR1 reads SGHTA; CDR2 reads FQGNSA. This CDR3 contains 12 residues. CDR3 nucleotides: TGTGCCAGCAGCTTAGTTCGTCTTGGCTACACCTTC. Translating gives CASSLVRLGYTF.

The chain uses TRBV6-1 and TRBJ2-7; D is unclear. CDR1 and CDR2 (germline): MNHNS, SASEGT. V lost 6 bases and J 7 bases, leaving 10 bases between the germline ends. The CDR3 is 11 amino acids. CDR3 loop: CASSHVGEQYF. Here the CDR3 DNA reads TGTGCCAGCAGCCACGTGGGAGAGCAGTACTTC.

Points on this clone: The sample has other DNA sequences that encode this CDR3 too. The chain links TRBV9 to TRBJ2-3; 9 nucleotides line up with TRBD2. Germline V gives CDR1 SGDLS, CDR2 YYNGEE. The CDR3 totals 15 residues. V shed 2 bases, J shed 1 base, and the junction held 2 bases outside the gene matches. CDR3 in DNA: TGTGCCAGCAGCGTTAGCGGGAGAGGCACAGATACGCAGTATTTT. Protein sequence: CASSVSGRGTDTQYF.

The chain recombines TRBV19 with TRBJ2-2; D may be TRBD1 or TRBD2 (5 bases each). The length of the CDR3 is 13 residues. Trimming pared 6 bases from V and 4 bases from J, leaving 9 bases between. CDR1 and CDR2 from the germline V gene are LNHDA and SQIVND (reference sequence). In DNA form, the CDR3 reads TGTGCCAGTAGAGGGACGAGCACCGGGGAGCTGTTTTTT. It is translated as CASRGTSTGELFF.

This chain links TRBV6-6 with TRBJ1-1, with a tentative D call TRBD1 (5 bases). Germline loops: CDR1 MNHNY, CDR2 SVGAGI (reference sequence). V was trimmed by 2 bases and J by 1 base, leaving 11 bases between them. This CDR3 comprises 15 residues. The CDR3 spells CASSYRGTANTEAFF. CDR3 nucleotides: TGTGCCAGCAGTTACCGCGGGACGGCGAACACTGAAGCTTTCTTT.

CDR3 DNA sequence: TGTGCCAGCAGTGCTAGCGGGAGCTCCTACAATGAGCAGTTCTTC. Protein product: CASSASGSSYNEQFF. This chain links TRBV2 with TRBJ2-1; 10 bases fit TRBD2. J gave up 0 bases and V 4 bases, and 0 bases lay outside the gene matches. The CDR3 contains 15 residues. Per germline, CDR1 SNHLY and CDR2 FYNNEI.

On this clone itself: The junction departs from the called germline gene at one end, perhaps through a read error. The V and J genes are TRBV7-7 and TRBJ2-1, with D perhaps matching TRBD1 (6 bases). CDR3 length equals 16 residues. Germline CDR1 and CDR2: SSHAT and FNYEAQ (reference sequence). For the CDR3, the DNA is TGTGCTAGCAGCCGGAGTACAGGGCGAGATTACAATGAGCAGTTCTTC. Translation gives CASSRSTGRDYNEQFF.

The rearrangement links TRBV2 to TRBJ2-7; maybe TRBD2 (7 bases). V gave up 6 bases and J gave up 5 bases, with 14 bases separating them. Germline V gives CDR1 SNHLY, CDR2 FYNNEI. The CDR3 length is 13 residues. The CDR3 reads CASRGGDQDEQYF. For the CDR3, the DNA is TGTGCCAGCAGAGGGGGGGACCAGGACGAGCAGTACTTC. The variable domain in full, with the rest retrieved from reference TRBV2 and TRBJ2-7, is EPEVTQTPSHQVTQMGQEVILRCVPISNHLYFYWYRQILGQKVEFLVSFYNNEISEKSEIFDDQFSVERPDGSNFTLKIRSTKLEDSAMYFCASRGGDQDEQYFGPGTRLTVT.

The V gene is TRBV19, the J gene TRBJ2-2, with 10 bases fitting TRBD2. V lost 9 bases, J lost 5 bases, and 6 bases stayed unmatched. Germline loops: CDR1 LNHDA, CDR2 SQIVND (reference sequence). The CDR3 contains 14 residues. The chain's CDR3 is CASVAGGGTGELFF. The CDR3 bases are TGTGCCAGCGTAGCGGGAGGAGGAACCGGGGAGCTGTTTTTT. The full variable domain, with the rest looked up from reference TRBV19 and TRBJ2-2, is DGGITQSPKYLFRKEGQNVTLSCEQNLNHDAMYWYRQDPGQGLRLIYYSQIVNDFQKGDIAEGYSVSREKKESFPLTVTSAQKNPTAFYLCASVAGGGTGELFFGEGSRLTVL.

V gene TRBV11-2 combines with J gene TRBJ2-1, with unresolved D. V was clipped by 3 bases and J by 3 bases, with 12 bases between them. Germline loops: CDR1 SGHAT, CDR2 FQNNGV. The CDR3 runs 15 residues. CDR3 DNA sequence: TGTGCCAGCAGCTTCGGTGGGCTGGGCTACAATGAGCAGTTCTTC. Its translation is CASSFGGLGYNEQFF.

The chain employs TRBV7-2 and TRBJ2-5; D remains unclear. Germline V gene data show CDR1 as SGHTA and CDR2 as FQGNSA. The CDR3 loop spans 14 amino acids. Trimming removed 5 bases at V and 1 base at J, with 11 bases between. In DNA form, the CDR3 reads TGTGCCAGCAGCCCTGGGTGGGGCCAAGAGACCCAGTACTTC. It encodes CASSPGWGQETQYF.

The chain couples TRBV4-3 to TRBJ2-7, with 7 bases identical to TRBD2. Per the germline V gene, CDR1 is LGHNA and CDR2 is YSLEER. V gave up 3 bases and J gave up 3 bases; unmatched junction bases: 5. This CDR3 contains 14 residues. The CDR3 loop reads CASSQGTSVYEQYF. DNA for the CDR3: TGCGCCAGCAGCCAGGGCACTAGCGTCTACGAGCAGTACTTC.

V and J are TRBV11-2 and TRBJ2-7; the D gene is possibly TRBD2 (6 bases). From germline, CDR1 is SGHAT and CDR2 FQNNGV. The length of the CDR3 is 13 residues. Trimming stripped 5 bases from V and 6 bases from J, with 14 bases between. CDR3 sequence reads: CASSRGNEGEQYF. The DNA for the CDR3 is TGTGCCAGCAGCCGGGGGAACGAAGGCGAGCAGTACTTC.

The rearrangement links TRBV6-5 to TRBJ1-1, with unresolved D. CDR3 length: 13 amino acids. Trimming removed 8 bases from V and 1 base from J, with 11 bases in between. CDR1 and CDR2 (germline): MNHEY, SVGAGI. The CDR3 DNA sequence: TGTGCCAGCGGCGAGATCAAGAACACTGAAGCTTTCTTT. This codes for CASGEIKNTEAFF.